Listed here are 14 T cell receptor beta chains from one sample, sequenced in a study of tumor-infiltrating lymphocytes in primary liver carcinoma. DNA and RNA were both co-extracted from about 20-30 mg of bulk tissue that had not been sorted. The researchers produced TCR beta cDNA from 400 to 650 ng total RNA with a constant-region primer. For TCR beta, libraries were produced by three nested multiplex PCR rounds using slightly modified ARM-PCR. Investigators reported that the first two PCR rounds, at roughly 10 cycles each, used TRBV1-TRBV30 forward primers with a C-beta reverse primer. TCRdb passed the multiplex PCR reads through MiXCR, listing each CDR3 protein once. The sample holds some 180,000 distinct CDR3 sequences; roughly 80% are singletons and the top ten take 18%. Sequences were obtained from tumor tissue from primary liver carcinoma. Receptor source: a man aged 40-55 years with primary liver carcinoma and hepatitis B virus infection.

Note on this clonotype: A read error may be the cause here, since a much bigger clone is one base away. V and J are TRBV28 and TRBJ2-1, with TRBD2 matching 8 bases. CDR1 and CDR2 (germline): MDHEN, SYDVKM. The CDR3 is 15 amino acids. Germline trimming cut 5 bases from V and 6 bases from J; bases unmatched to any gene: 9. The CDR3 DNA reads TGTGCCAGCAGTGTAGCGGGATGGCCGGGCAATGAGCAGTTCTTC. It codes for CASSVAGWPGNEQFF.

A note on this clonotype: It may be a read error: a sequence one base away is much more abundant. The chain carries TRBV28 and TRBJ1-1; weak D call: TRBD1 (5 bases). The CDR3 spans 15 residues. Germline V gene lookup returns CDR1 MDHEN and CDR2 SYDVKM. The CDR3 DNA sequence: TGTGCCAGCAGTTTAACAGGCCGGGAGAACACTGCAGCTTTCTTT. Its translation: CASSLTGRENTAAFF.

The chain couples TRBV28 to TRBJ2-2; a possible D gene is TRBD2 (5 bases). Germline lookup yields CDR1 MDHEN and CDR2 SYDVKM. The CDR3 is made up of 14 amino acids. With 5 bases removed from V and 7 bases from J, the gap between germline ends came to 14 bases. CDR3 DNA: TGTGCCAGCAGTGCTAGCTCATCCCTCGGGGAGCTGTTTTTT. Its translation is CASSASSSLGELFF. Full variable domain (missing parts from reference TRBV28 and TRBJ2-2): DVKVTQSSRYLVKRTGEKVFLECVQDMDHENMFWYRQDPGLGLRLIYFSYDVKMKEKGDIPEGYSVSREKKERFSLILESASTNQTSMYLCASSASSSLGELFFGEGSRLTVL.

The chain recombines TRBV28 with TRBJ1-2, with D perhaps TRBD1 (6 bases). V gave up 6 bases and J gave up 8 bases, with 16 bases separating them. From germline, CDR1 is MDHEN and CDR2 SYDVKM. The CDR3 has 13 residues. CDR3 sequence: CASSEGGARGYTF. In DNA form, the CDR3 reads TGTGCCAGCAGCGAGGGGGGGGCGCGGGGCTACACCTTC.

On this clonotype: An end of the junction differs from the germline gene, which may be a read error. The chain couples TRBV5-1 to TRBJ2-1; the match to TRBD2 covers 11 bases. The germline V gene has CDR1 SGHRS and CDR2 YFSETQ. The CDR3 spans 14 residues. The CDR3 DNA is TGCGCCAGCTCTCTTCTAGCGGGAGGTTATGGGCAGTTATTC. This sequence encodes CASSLLAGGYGQLF.

Points on this clonotype: At one boundary the junction diverges from the germline segment, which might be a read error. V gene TRBV11-2 combines with J gene TRBJ1-2; perhaps TRBD1 as D (5 bases). The CDR3 is 13 residues long. The germline V gene encodes CDR1 SGHAT and CDR2 FQNNGV. The CDR3 DNA follows: TGTGCCAGCAGTTTGGACTGGGGCTATGGCTACACTTTC. Protein sequence: CASSLDWGYGYTF.

In regard to this clonotype: This CDR3 is missing its conserved last phenylalanine or tryptophan, likely due to a read error. The rearrangement joins TRBV7-8 to TRBJ2-7; D is perhaps TRBD2 (6 bases). The germline CDR1 and CDR2 sequences are SGHVS and FQNEAQ. Deletions cut 5 bases from V and 7 bases from J, with 21 bases between. The CDR3 is 15 residues long. The CDR3 DNA reads TGTGCCAGCAGCATAATCCCGGGGAGCCGGGGGGAGCAGTACTTA. As protein: CASSIIPGSRGEQYL.

This clonotype occurred many times. The chain has TRBV28 and TRBJ2-5; no reliable D call. The ends were cut back, 2 bases at V and 2 bases at J, with 12 bases in the middle. Per germline, CDR1 MDHEN and CDR2 SYDVKM. The CDR3 loop spans 15 amino acids. As DNA, the CDR3 is TGTGCCAGCAGTTTAGGAATCCTCATTCAAGAGACCCAGTACTTC. Protein: CASSLGILIQETQYF.

Remarks on this clonotype: The CDR3 carries no conserved terminal phenylalanine or tryptophan, so it likely arises from a read error. The gene calls are TRBV11-1 and TRBJ2-3; a weak D match, TRBD2 (6 bases). With 0 bases removed from V and 7 bases from J, the gap between germline ends came to 14 bases. The CDR3 runs to 15 residues. Germline V CDR1 and CDR2: SGHAT, FQDESV (reference sequence). CDR3 protein: CASSLAGGSINTQYY. The CDR3 DNA reads TGTGCCAGCAGCTTAGCGGGAGGAAGCATAAATACGCAGTATTAT.

The chain couples TRBV19 to TRBJ2-1; 16 bases match TRBD2. CDR1 and CDR2 from the germline V gene are LNHDA and SQIVND (reference sequence). This CDR3 region has 19 residues. The junction had 5 bases not matched to a gene; V was cut back by 3 bases and J by 0 bases. CDR3: CASSMAGTSGRGSYNEQFF. The CDR3 DNA reads TGTGCCAGTAGTATGGCTGGGACTAGCGGGAGGGGCTCCTACAATGAGCAGTTCTTC.

Worth noting for this clonotype: A much larger clone sits a single nucleotide away, making a read error possible. The chain employs TRBV5-1 and TRBJ2-1; possibly TRBD1 for D (5 bases). V was clipped by 0 bases and J by 7 bases, with 14 bases between them. CDR1 SGHRS and CDR2 YFSETQ come from the germline V gene. The CDR3 extends over 15 amino acids. The CDR3 reads CASSLDRRSSNEQFF. DNA for the CDR3: TGCGCCAGCAGCTTGGACAGGCGCTCTAGTAATGAGCAGTTCTTC.

Note on this clonotype: The germline gene is not matched at one end of the junction; a read error may be the cause. This rearrangement joins TRBV5-4 to TRBJ2-1, with D possibly TRBD1 on 5 matching bases. This CDR3 has 15 residues. Germline values: CDR1 SGHNT, CDR2 YYREEE (reference sequence). CDR3 protein: CASSLAGQGNNDQFF. CDR3 DNA: TGTGCCAGCAGCTTGGCCGGGCAGGGTAACAATGACCAGTTTTTC.

Worth noting for this clonotype: This CDR3 fails to terminate in the conserved phenylalanine or tryptophan, so it likely reflects a read error. It is unclear where the CDR3 begins or ends on the DNA, so no DNA is shown, and the CDR3 is as TCRdb lists it. The V and J genes are TRBV11-3 and TRBJ2-1; the table's D call, TRBD1, was not checked against the DNA. CDR1 is SGHNT, CDR2 YENEEA, per germline. The CDR3 length is 14 residues, termini included. The chain's CDR3 is CDSSLDIQGGEQSL.

The chain couples TRBV5-1 to TRBJ2-7, with D maybe TRBD2 (6 bases). The J call may be wrong; the DNA end is better matched by TRBJ2-1. Per the germline V gene, CDR1 is SGHRS and CDR2 is YFSETQ. This CDR3 has 16 residues. The CDR3 protein is CASSLTRGNRYNEQFF. For the CDR3, the DNA is TGCGCCAGCAGCTTGACACGCGGGAATAGATACAATGAGCAGTTCTTC.